The present T cell receptor beta chain was sequenced within a study of OX40 agonist ivuxolimab in advanced cancers. About the research overall: Each dose-escalation patient presented with hepatocellular carcinoma, melanoma, renal cell or head and neck cancer. Partial responses were achieved by three patients, of whom one had hepatocellular carcinoma and two had cutaneous melanoma. Study-wide findings and caveats: Expanded peripheral T cells had an undetermined antigen specificity.

Clones were sequenced by immunoSEQ multiplex PCR, and TCRdb holds only the in-frame ones, with some missing. The sample includes just over 50,000 clones, around 77% of them seen just once. This clone was counted only a few times. Its antigen remains unknown. The length of the CDR3 is 16 residues. V lost 8 bases to trimming and J lost 3 bases, with 19 bases between them. CDR1 is SGHAT, CDR2 FQDESV, per germline (reference sequence). The chain combines TRBV11-1 with TRBJ2-2; a possible D gene is TRBD2 (5 bases). The source was CD4+ or CD8+ T cells sorted from blood, collected in a trial of the OX40 agonist ivuxolimab. This TCR derives from an adult with an advanced solid tumor such as melanoma, head and neck, liver or kidney cancer. For the CDR3, the DNA is TGTGCCAGCCTTCCCCGACCGCCGAGGGACACCGGGGAGCTGTTTTTT. It encodes CASLPRPPRDTGELFF.